This record looks at one T cell receptor (beta chain) sequence and its context. The antigen remains unidentified. This entry comes from a study of cytomegalovirus exposure and HLA in healthy donors. Turning to the study itself: A prior study identified just under 120 million unique TCR beta sequences from around 180 million T cells. Study conclusions and caveats: In presence/absence analyses, roughly uniform sequencing depth across donors was assumed. Later, an analysis found that common viral pathogens appeared to be linked with several of the most significant clusters. Within a later analysis, the majority of CMV-associated TCR beta chains appeared HLA-restricted.

V lost 6 bases, J lost 2 bases, and 4 bases stayed unmatched. Germline values: CDR1 SGHTA, CDR2 FQGTGA. The CDR3 length is 14 residues. With 60 Vbeta and 13 Jbeta primers, the PCR was carried out. TCRdb's table, derived via immunoSEQ multiplex PCR, lists solely in-frame clones and lacks some. Altogether around 70,000 clones are present, over 70% being singletons, with the ten largest covering more than 9.5%. The sequence came from a human donor in good health. The chain links TRBV7-3 to TRBJ1-1; 9 bases are a match to TRBD1. The source material was PBMCs. CDR3 sequence reads: CASSRTGGNTEAFF. CDR3 sequence (DNA): TGTGCCAGCAGTCGCACAGGGGGCAACACTGAAGCTTTCTTT. The full variable domain, in which reference TRBV7-3 and TRBJ1-1 provide the parts outside the CDR3, is GAGVSQTPSNKVTEKGKYVELRCDPISGHTALYWYRQSLGQGPEFLIYFQGTGAADDSGLPNDRFFAVRPEGSVSTLKIQRTERGDSAVYLCASSRTGGNTEAFFGQGTRLTVV.